This T cell receptor beta chain emerged from a study of tumor-infiltrating lymphocytes in primary liver carcinoma. Points from the study as a whole: It was tumor-adjacent and tumor-blood pairs that overlapped less than tumor region pairs did.

Turning to this clonotype: What it binds is unknown.

The blood RNA (from unsorted whole blood) was obtained, and germline DNA was also extracted. J was trimmed by 9 bases and V by 1 base; bases with no gene match: 9. This CDR3 has 17 residues. Germline-derived CDR1 and CDR2 are MGHRA and YSYEKL. TCR beta cDNA was prepared out of roughly 450 ng total RNA by means of a constant-region primer. ARM-PCR, slightly modified, supplied the TCR beta libraries through three nested multiplex PCR rounds. A C-beta reverse primer and TRBV1-TRBV30 forward primers served in each of the first two PCR rounds, at about 10 cycles apiece. Using its own MiXCR run on the multiplex PCR reads, TCRdb lists one record per CDR3 protein. The profile covers fewer than 250,000 distinct CDR3 sequences, with 65% appearing a single time and approximately 6.6% taken by the ten largest.

The chain is built from TRBV4-1 and TRBJ2-1; 13 bases agree with TRBD2. The sample consisted of peripheral blood. The sequence was obtained from a woman aged 55-70 years with primary liver carcinoma and hepatitis B virus infection. CDR3: CASSQVTSGRMRSEQFF. The DNA of the CDR3 is TGCGCCAGCAGCCAAGTGACTAGCGGGAGGATGAGGAGTGAGCAGTTCTTC.